These 31 T cell receptor beta chains share one sample of origin, sequenced in a study of T cell responses to AZD1222 COVID-19 vaccine. The protocol was immunoSEQ multiplex PCR, while the TCRdb copy is restricted to in-frame clones and leaves out a portion. The sample contains 120,000 or so clones, roughly 90% of which appear only once. Specimen: peripheral blood, collected 28 days after the second AZD1222 dose. The receptors here all came from an adult who received the AZD1222 COVID-19 vaccine.

This chain uses TRBV2 with TRBJ2-1, with D hard to call. The CDR3 runs 14 residues. The V gene's germline CDR1 is SNHLY and CDR2 FYNNEI. The V end was cut by 6 bases, the J end by 0 bases, with 9 bases between. DNA for the CDR3: TGTGCCAGCAGCTCGGAAAGCTCCTACAATGAGCAGTTCTTC. Translating gives CASSSESSYNEQFF. Supplemented by reference TRBV2 and TRBJ2-1, the full variable domain reads EPEVTQTPSHQVTQMGQEVILRCVPISNHLYFYWYRQILGQKVEFLVSFYNNEISEKSEIFDDQFSVERPDGSNFTLKIRSTKLEDSAMYFCASSSESSYNEQFFGPGTRLTVL.

The gene calls are TRBV25-1 and TRBJ2-7; 12 nucleotides line up with TRBD2. Germline-derived CDR1 and CDR2 are MGHDK and SYGVNS. The CDR3 runs 15 residues. J lost 2 bases, V lost 4 bases, and 3 bases had no gene match. The CDR3 DNA is TGTGCCAGCAGTGGGACTAGCGGGGCACCCTACGAGCAGTACTTC. Encoded protein: CASSGTSGAPYEQYF.

The chain links TRBV18 to TRBJ2-2, with D possibly being TRBD2 (6 bases). This CDR3 is 16 amino acids long. V gave up 1 base and J gave up 2 bases, with 11 bases separating them. The germline gives CDR1 KGHSH, CDR2 LQKENI. The CDR3: CASSPLVLANTGELFF. The CDR3 DNA reads TGTGCCAGCTCACCACTTGTACTAGCTAACACCGGGGAGCTGTTTTTT.

J is TRBJ2-5 and V is TRBV11-2, with a weak D call TRBD1 (6 bases). The CDR3 has 16 amino acids. CDR1 SGHAT and CDR2 FQNNGV come from the germline V gene. Trimming cost V 2 bases and J 4 bases, with 17 bases left between them. In nucleotides, the CDR3 is TGTGCCAGCAGCTTAAGTGGGGGCTTAAGGAGAGAGACCCAGTACTTC. Translation: CASSLSGGLRRETQYF.

V gene TRBV5-1 combines with J gene TRBJ2-5; possibly TRBD1 for D (7 bases). Germline assignment: CDR1 SGHRS and CDR2 YFSETQ. V lost 0 bases and J lost 4, with 13 bases in between. CDR3 length equals 15 residues. The DNA for the CDR3 is TGCGCCAGCAGCTTGGCCGCGGGACAGCCAGAGACCCAGTACTTC. Protein sequence: CASSLAAGQPETQYF. Together with reference TRBV5-1 and TRBJ2-5, the CDR3 gives the full variable domain: KAGVTQTPRYLIKTRGQQVTLSCSPISGHRSVSWYQQTPGQGLQFLFEYFSETQRNKGNFPGRFSGRQFSNSRSEMNVSTLELGDSALYLCASSLAAGQPETQYFGPGTRLLVL.

This rearrangement joins TRBV4-2 to TRBJ2-7; TRBD1 matches 8 bases. There are 15 residues in the CDR3. The germline V gene has CDR1 LGHNA and CDR2 YNFKEQ. V was pared by 1 base and J by 1 base, with 3 bases of the junction left unmatched. CDR3: CASSQVGDRSYEQYF. The CDR3 DNA is TGTGCCAGCAGCCAAGTAGGGGACAGGTCCTACGAGCAGTACTTC.

This chain joins TRBV14 and TRBJ1-6; D is uncertain. The CDR3 length is 14 residues. Trimming cost V 0 bases and J 2 bases, with 2 bases left between them. CDR1 is SGHDN, CDR2 FVKESK, per germline. The DNA for the CDR3 is TGTGCCAGCAGCCAAGAACCCTATAATTCACCCCTCCACTTT. Amino acid sequence: CASSQEPYNSPLHF.

The chain combines TRBV19 with TRBJ1-3; 9 bases map to TRBD1. Germline lookup yields CDR1 LNHDA and CDR2 SQIVND (reference sequence). The CDR3 is 16 residues long. V gave up 4 bases and J gave up 6 bases; unmatched junction bases: 10. CDR3 sequence: CASSTGQGPTLNTIYF. The CDR3 coding sequence is TGTGCCAGTAGTACCGGACAGGGGCCGACACTAAACACCATATATTTT.

The rearrangement links TRBV6-1 to TRBJ1-1; D is ambiguous. The CDR3 contains 14 residues. Germline values: CDR1 MNHNS, CDR2 SASEGT. V lost 1 base and J 4 bases, leaving 10 bases between the germline ends. CDR3: CASSEVARGTEAFF. Written as DNA, the CDR3 is TGTGCCAGCAGTGAAGTAGCCCGGGGCACTGAAGCTTTCTTT.

The genes are TRBV5-1 and TRBJ2-5; D is ambiguous. Germline CDR1 SGHRS, CDR2 YFSETQ. Trimming pared 1 base from V and 7 bases from J, leaving 14 bases between. The CDR3 has 14 residues. The CDR3 sequence: CASSLSTGTGTQYF. The CDR3 nucleotides are TGCGCCAGCAGCTTGAGCACGGGTACGGGGACCCAGTACTTC.

This chain connects TRBV19 to TRBJ1-5; D is ambiguous. The germline V and J ends were trimmed by 2 bases and 0 bases, with 11 bases remaining between them. The CDR3 sequence is 16 residues long. The germline CDR1 and CDR2 sequences are LNHDA and SQIVND (reference sequence). The CDR3 here is CASSILFPYSNQPQHF. The CDR3 bases are TGTGCCAGTAGTATACTGTTCCCTTATAGCAATCAGCCCCAGCATTTT.

The chain links TRBV19 to TRBJ1-2, with D maybe TRBD1 (5 bases). With 6 bases removed from V and 7 bases from J, the gap between germline ends came to 18 bases. There are 14 residues in the CDR3. Germline V gene data show CDR1 as LNHDA and CDR2 as SQIVND (reference sequence). CDR3: CASSDRRGESGYTF. The CDR3 bases are TGTGCCAGTAGCGATCGGCGGGGGGAGAGTGGCTACACCTTC.

V is TRBV29-1 and J is TRBJ2-7; 10 bases agree with TRBD1. The CDR3 is 16 amino acids. From germline, CDR1 is SQVTM and CDR2 ANQGSEA. Trimming cost V 6 bases and J 2 bases; bases outside gene matches: 13. The CDR3 region has the DNA TGCAGCGTAAGGAAATCCGGGACAGGGGTCCCCTACGAGCAGTACTTC. Translating it yields CSVRKSGTGVPYEQYF.

V usage is TRBV27 and J usage is TRBJ1-5, with D possibly being TRBD1 (6 bases). Trimming took 8 bases from V and 0 from J, leaving 11 bases between them. CDR3 size: 14 residues. Germline assignment: CDR1 MNHEY and CDR2 SMNVEV (reference sequence). The CDR3 here is CASAHRVSNQPQHF. CDR3 nucleotides: TGTGCCAGCGCCCACAGGGTTAGCAATCAGCCCCAGCATTTT.

The chain links TRBV11-3 to TRBJ2-7; D uncertain. The CDR3 covers 13 residues. Trimming took 1 base from V and 4 from J, leaving 8 bases between them. In germline, CDR1 is SGHNT, CDR2 YENEEA. The CDR3 sequence: CASSLGSAYEQYF. CDR3 coding DNA: TGTGCCAGCAGCTTAGGTTCAGCATACGAGCAGTACTTC. The full variable domain, completed using reference TRBV11-3 and TRBJ2-7, is EAGVVQSPRYKIIEKKQPVAFWCNPISGHNTLYWYLQNLGQGPELLIRYENEEAVDDSQLPKDRFSAERLKGVDSTLKIQPAELGDSAVYLCASSLGSAYEQYFGPGTRLTVT.

The genes are TRBV28 and TRBJ1-2, with 7 bases aligning to TRBD1. After removal of 6 bases from V and 1 base from J, the junction contained 2 bases not matched to a gene. This CDR3 has 13 amino acids. Germline CDR1 reads MDHEN; CDR2 reads SYDVKM. The CDR3 reads CASSRQGNYGYTF. The DNA of the CDR3 is TGTGCCAGCAGCCGACAGGGTAACTATGGCTACACCTTC.

V usage is TRBV4-1 and J usage is TRBJ1-5; no clear D gene. Trimming left V 0 bases short and J 5 bases short, with 17 bases between. The germline V gene encodes CDR1 MGHRA and CDR2 YSYEKL. This CDR3 is 17 amino acids long. In DNA form, the CDR3 reads TGCGCCAGCAGCCAAGATGCCGGTGGAGGTGCCTATCAGCCCCAGCATTTT. It yields the protein CASSQDAGGGAYQPQHF.

V gene TRBV6-6 combines with J gene TRBJ2-3, with 8 bases identical to TRBD2. The V gene's germline CDR1 is MNHNY and CDR2 SVGAGI (reference sequence). This CDR3 is built from 15 residues. Unmatched junction bases numbered 6, after V lost 7 bases and J lost 0 bases. The CDR3 spells CASKPAGVSTDTQYF. DNA for the CDR3: TGTGCCAGCAAACCAGCGGGGGTGAGCACAGATACGCAGTATTTT.

This chain connects TRBV5-1 to TRBJ2-2, with unresolved D. The germline gives CDR1 SGHRS, CDR2 YFSETQ. V was clipped by 1 base and J by 0 bases, with 4 bases between them. CDR3 size: 14 residues. The CDR3 DNA follows: TGCGCCAGCAGCTTGCAAGCGAACACCGGGGAGCTGTTTTTT. This translates into CASSLQANTGELFF.

V and J are TRBV4-1 and TRBJ2-7; 10 positions match TRBD1. CDR3 length: 15 amino acids. V dropped 5 bases and J dropped 4; count of bases not matched to a gene: 8. CDR1 is MGHRA and CDR2 is YSYEKL in the germline V gene. CDR3: CASSMGQGQRYEQYF. DNA for the CDR3: TGCGCCAGCAGCATGGGACAGGGGCAAAGGTACGAGCAGTACTTC.

This CDR3 is CASSPNGIPDEKLFF. The CDR3 coding sequence is TGTGCCAGCTCACCAAACGGGATCCCGGATGAAAAACTGTTTTTT. V usage is TRBV18 and J usage is TRBJ1-4, with D uncertain. V gave up 2 bases and J gave up 6 bases, with 13 bases separating them. CDR1 and CDR2 (germline): KGHSH, LQKENI. The CDR3 has 15 amino acids.

The chain joins TRBV6-5 to TRBJ2-7; TRBD1 is a possible D gene (6 bases). Germline loops: CDR1 MNHEY, CDR2 SVGAGI. This CDR3 is built from 15 residues. The V end lost 5 bases, the J end lost 3 bases, and 17 bases lay between the germline ends. DNA for the CDR3: TGTGCCAGCAGTAATAATTTGGACAGACGCTACGAGCAGTACTTC. This gives the protein CASSNNLDRRYEQYF.

V is TRBV7-9 and J is TRBJ1-4; 9 bases are shared with TRBD1. In germline, CDR1 is SEHNR, CDR2 FQNEAQ (reference sequence). The CDR3 is 17 amino acids. The V segment lost 2 bases and the J segment 8 bases; nucleotides outside the gene matches: 12. CDR3 DNA: TGTGCCAGCAGCTTAAGGACAGGGGACCCCCAGAGAGAAAAACTGTTTTTT. Encoded protein: CASSLRTGDPQREKLFF.

The V call is TRBV7-9, the J call TRBJ1-1; D unresolved. Germline CDR1 SEHNR, CDR2 FQNEAQ (reference sequence). The CDR3 contains 13 residues. The V and J ends lost 5 bases and 7 bases respectively, with 14 bases between them. This CDR3 reads CASSPLLRVEAFF. CDR3 DNA: TGTGCCAGCAGCCCCCTTCTGCGCGTTGAAGCTTTCTTT.

The chain uses TRBV12-3 or TRBV12-4 and TRBJ1-5; no reliable D call. CDR3 size: 13 residues. V lost 5 bases to trimming and J lost 7 bases, with 12 bases between them. The CDR3 sequence: CASSLQFSQPQHF. The CDR3 nucleotides read TGTGCCAGCAGTCTACAGTTCTCCCAGCCCCAGCATTTT.

The V gene is TRBV20-1, the J gene TRBJ1-2; the D is unclear. The V and J ends lost 3 bases and 4 bases respectively, with 9 bases between them. Looked up from germline, CDR1 is DFQATT and CDR2 is SNEGSKA (reference sequence). This CDR3 has 12 amino acids. CDR3 residues: CSASFSSYGYTF. The CDR3 DNA reads as TGCAGTGCTAGTTTCTCAAGCTATGGCTACACCTTC.

The V call is TRBV19, the J call TRBJ2-6, with D unresolved. CDR1 and CDR2 from the germline V gene are LNHDA and SQIVND (reference sequence). The CDR3 sequence is 14 residues long. V lost 7 bases, J lost 0 bases, and 7 bases lay in between. In DNA form, the CDR3 reads TGTGCCAGTACTCAGAGCTCTGGGGCCAACGTCCTGACTTTC. Translated, it gives CASTQSSGANVLTF.

The J gene is TRBJ2-1, the V gene TRBV4-1; 8 nucleotides align to TRBD2. This CDR3 is built from 18 residues. Losses at the gene ends were 3 bases for V and 6 bases for J; bases not matched to a gene: 16. The germline V gene has CDR1 MGHRA and CDR2 YSYEKL. CDR3 in DNA: TGCGCCAGCAGCCACCTCCCGAGGGCGGGGGGTAGAGGCAATGAGCAGTTCTTC. It codes for CASSHLPRAGGRGNEQFF.

This rearrangement joins TRBV4-1 to TRBJ2-7, with 7 bases fitting TRBD1. Trimming took 2 bases from V and 2 from J; bases not matched to a gene: 6. There are 15 residues in the CDR3. Germline CDR1 reads MGHRA; CDR2 reads YSYEKL. The CDR3 sequence is CASSQSSTGAYEQYF. The CDR3 region has the DNA TGCGCCAGCAGCCAATCATCTACAGGGGCCTACGAGCAGTACTTC.

Only one count was recorded for this clone. The chain employs TRBV5-1 and TRBJ2-1; the match to TRBD1 covers 9 bases. Germline assignment: CDR1 SGHRS and CDR2 YFSETQ. J lost 9 bases, V lost 4 bases, and 11 bases had no gene match. The CDR3 contains 15 residues. The CDR3 coding sequence is TGCGCCAGCAGCGTCCCGACAGGGGGATTAAGTGAGCAGTTCTTC. It yields the protein CASSVPTGGLSEQFF.

The gene calls are TRBV5-4 and TRBJ1-6; D uncertain. Germline CDR1 reads SGHNT; CDR2 reads YYREEE (reference sequence). V was clipped by 3 bases and J by 9 bases, with 7 bases between them. This CDR3 has 12 residues. CDR3 loop: CASSSLSSPLHF. For the CDR3, the DNA is TGTGCCAGCAGCTCCCTATCTTCACCCCTCCACTTT.